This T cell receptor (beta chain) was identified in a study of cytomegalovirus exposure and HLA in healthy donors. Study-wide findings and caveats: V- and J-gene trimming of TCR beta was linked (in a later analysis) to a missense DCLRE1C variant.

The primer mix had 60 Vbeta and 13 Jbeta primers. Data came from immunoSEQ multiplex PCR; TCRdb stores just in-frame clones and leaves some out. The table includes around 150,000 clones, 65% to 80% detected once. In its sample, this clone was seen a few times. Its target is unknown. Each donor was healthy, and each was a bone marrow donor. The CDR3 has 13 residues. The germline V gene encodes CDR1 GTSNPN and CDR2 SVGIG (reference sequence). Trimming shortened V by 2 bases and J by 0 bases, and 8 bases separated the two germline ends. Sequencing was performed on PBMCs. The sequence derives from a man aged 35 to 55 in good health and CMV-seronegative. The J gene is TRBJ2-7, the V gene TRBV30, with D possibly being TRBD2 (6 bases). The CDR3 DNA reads TGTGCCTGGAGTCGGGGGAGCTCCTACGAGCAGTACTTC. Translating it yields CAWSRGSSYEQYF.